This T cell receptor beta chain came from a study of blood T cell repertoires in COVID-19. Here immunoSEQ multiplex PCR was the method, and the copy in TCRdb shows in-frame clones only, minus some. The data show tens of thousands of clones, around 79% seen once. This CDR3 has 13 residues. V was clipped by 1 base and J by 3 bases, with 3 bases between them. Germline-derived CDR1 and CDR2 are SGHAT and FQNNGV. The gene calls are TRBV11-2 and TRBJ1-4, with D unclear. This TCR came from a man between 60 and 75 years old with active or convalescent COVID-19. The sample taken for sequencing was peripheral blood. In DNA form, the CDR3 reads TGTGCCAGCAGCTTAGTATCTAATGAAAAACTGTTTTTT. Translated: CASSLVSNEKLFF.